One and the same sample provided the 22 T cell receptor beta chains below, sequenced in a study of T cells in Graves' hyperthyroidism and ophthalmopathy. Researchers took RNA transcripts and amplified the TCR beta CDR3 regions from them. TCR CDR3 underwent first-round RT-PCR with the HTBI primer set. MiXCR, applied by TCRdb to the multiplex PCR reads, yields one record per CDR3 protein. The table includes approximately 700,000 distinct CDR3 sequences, less than 20% detected once. The specimen was blood. The receptors derive from a man aged 18 to 30 with Graves' hyperthyroidism.

This clonotype was observed a handful of times. This rearrangement joins TRBV2 to TRBJ2-1; TRBD1 matches 9 bases. CDR1 is SNHLY and CDR2 is FYNNEI in the germline V gene. The junction had 13 bases not matched to a gene; V was cut back by 4 bases and J by 15 bases. The CDR3 length is 14 residues. CDR3 DNA: TGTGCCAGCAGTGTGGACAGGGGATCCATTAATCGGTTCTTC. Protein: CASSVDRGSINRFF. The entire variable domain, with the rest obtained from reference TRBV2 and TRBJ2-1, is as follows: EPEVTQTPSHQVTQMGQEVILRCVPISNHLYFYWYRQILGQKVEFLVSFYNNEISEKSEIFDDQFSVERPDGSNFTLKIRSTKLEDSAMYFCASSVDRGSINRFFGPGTRLTVL.

This clonotype came up a few times. This sequence joins TRBV20-1 and TRBJ2-2; unclear D gene. In germline, CDR1 is DFQATT, CDR2 SNEGSKA (reference sequence). CDR3 size: 13 residues. V lost 1 base and J 6 bases, leaving 9 bases between the germline ends. The CDR3 is CSARVSGSGELFF. Here the CDR3 DNA reads TGCAGTGCTAGAGTCTCGGGTTCCGGGGAGCTGTTTTTT.

Concerning this clonotype itself: Since a much larger clone is just one base distant, this may be a read error. The chain is built from TRBV6-1 and TRBJ1-5; D perhaps matches TRBD1 (5 bases). Germline V lookup: CDR1 MNHNS, CDR2 SASEGT. CDR3 length equals 11 residues. CDR3 in amino acids: CASGQNQPQQF. CDR3 DNA sequence: TGTGCCTCGGGGCAGAATCAGCCCCAGCAGTTT.

V gene TRBV20-1 combines with J gene TRBJ2-4; perhaps TRBD1 as D (6 bases). From germline, CDR1 is DFQATT and CDR2 SNEGSKA (reference sequence). The CDR3 extends over 15 amino acids. V was clipped by 3 bases and J by 1 base, with 13 bases between them. The CDR3 bases are TGCAGTGCTAGCGATATTACAGGGGCCAAAAACATTCAGTACTTC. This gives the protein CSASDITGAKNIQYF.

A few counts support this clonotype. The chain couples TRBV12-3 or TRBV12-4 to TRBJ2-2; D unclear. The CDR3 consists of 13 residues. With 1 base removed from V and 7 bases from J, the gap between germline ends came to 7 bases. In DNA form, the CDR3 reads TGTGCCAGCAGTTTAGAGGCCAACGGGGAGCTGTTTTTT. It specifies CASSLEANGELFF.

This rearrangement joins TRBV7-3 to TRBJ1-1; 7 bases agree with TRBD1. Germline V lookup: CDR1 SGHTA, CDR2 FQGTGA. The CDR3 contains 15 residues. V lost 7 bases to trimming and J lost 0 bases; unmatched junction nucleotides: 8. CDR3 residues: CASTPGGGLNTEAFF. The DNA of the CDR3 is TGTGCCAGCACCCCAGGGGGGGGCCTGAACACTGAAGCTTTCTTT.

This clonotype was counted at least ten times. The chain carries TRBV7-2 and TRBJ2-3, with D uncertain. Trimming shortened V by 1 base and J by 2 bases, and 13 bases separated the two germline ends. In germline, CDR1 is SGHTA, CDR2 FQGNSA. The CDR3 is 16 amino acids. CDR3 protein: CASSLGAIGFTDTQYF. The CDR3 region has the DNA TGTGCCAGCAGCTTAGGAGCGATCGGGTTCACAGATACGCAGTATTTT. Full variable domain (missing parts from reference TRBV7-2 and TRBJ2-3): GAGVSQSPSNKVTEKGKDVELRCDPISGHTALYWYRQSLGQGLEFLIYFQGNSAPDKSGLPSDRFSAERTGGSVSTLTIQRTQQEDSAVYLCASSLGAIGFTDTQYFGPGTRLTVL.

This clonotype was counted many times. The V gene is TRBV30, the J gene TRBJ2-1; the D is unclear. Germline assignment: CDR1 GTSNPN and CDR2 SVGIG (reference sequence). Trimming pared 2 bases from V and 7 bases from J, leaving 6 bases between. This CDR3 is 11 amino acids long. The CDR3 nucleotides read TGTGCCTGGAGTCGGCAGAATGAGCAGTTCTTC. Its translation: CAWSRQNEQFF.

This clonotype occurred many times. The chain combines TRBV11-2 with TRBJ2-7; 7 bases match TRBD1. CDR3 length equals 13 residues. The junction had 4 bases not matched to a gene; V was cut back by 3 bases and J by 5 bases. Germline values: CDR1 SGHAT, CDR2 FQNNGV. CDR3: CASSLDRNHEQYF. CDR3 nucleotide sequence: TGTGCCAGCAGCTTGGACAGGAACCACGAGCAGTACTTC.

This clonotype was seen repeatedly, ten times or more. One end of the junction varies from germline; a read error may be responsible. The V and J genes are TRBV7-8 and TRBJ2-3; 10 bases fit TRBD2. CDR3 length: 15 residues. The germline V gene has CDR1 SGHVS and CDR2 FQNEAQ. The CDR3 coding sequence is TGTGCCAGCAGCCCAAGACTAGCGGGCACGGATACGCAGTATTTT. Residues: CASSPRLAGTDTQYF.

This clonotype was counted at least ten times. The chain couples TRBV30 to TRBJ1-1; D is unclear. The CDR3 sequence is 14 residues long. The germline gives CDR1 GTSNPN, CDR2 SVGIG (reference sequence). V lost 5 bases, J lost 0 bases, and 13 bases lay in between. CDR3 nucleotides: TGTGCCTGGGGTCGGGTTGCGGTGAACACTGAAGCTTTCTTT. This gives the protein CAWGRVAVNTEAFF.

Only a few counts were recorded for this clonotype. The chain couples TRBV5-1 to TRBJ2-7; TRBD1 matches at 10 bases. V was pared by 4 bases and J by 3 bases, with 7 bases of the junction left unmatched. In germline, CDR1 is SGHRS, CDR2 YFSETQ. This CDR3 contains 15 residues. The CDR3 sequence is CASSHGTGDYYEQYF. The CDR3, as DNA: TGCGCCAGCAGCCATGGGACAGGGGATTACTACGAGCAGTACTTC.

This clonotype was picked up many times. V gene TRBV2 combines with J gene TRBJ1-5; D remains unclear. The V end was cut by 4 bases, the J end by 2 bases, with 9 bases between. Germline values: CDR1 SNHLY, CDR2 FYNNEI. CDR3 length equals 14 residues. The CDR3 nucleotides are TGTGCCAGCAGTGTGATTGGCGGCAATCAGCCCCAGCATTTT. Translated: CASSVIGGNQPQHF. The full variable domain, in which reference TRBV2 and TRBJ1-5 provide the parts outside the CDR3, is EPEVTQTPSHQVTQMGQEVILRCVPISNHLYFYWYRQILGQKVEFLVSFYNNEISEKSEIFDDQFSVERPDGSNFTLKIRSTKLEDSAMYFCASSVIGGNQPQHFGDGTRLSIL.

This clonotype was observed many times. The CDR3 nucleotides are TGTGCCATCAGAGGGACAACTGAAGAGACCCAGTACTTC. Protein product: CAIRGTTEETQYF. V gene TRBV10-3 combines with J gene TRBJ2-5; tentatively, D is TRBD1 (6 bases). Trimming stripped 6 bases from V and 3 bases from J, with 11 bases between. The CDR3 sequence is 13 residues long. Germline CDR1 ENHRY, CDR2 SYGVKD.

As concerns this clonotype: A much bigger clone sits one base away, suggesting this may be a read error. The gene calls are TRBV11-2 and TRBJ2-3; 10 nucleotides align to TRBD2. Germline CDR1 reads SGHAT; CDR2 reads FQNNGV. The CDR3 contains 17 residues. V trimming: 3 bases; J trimming: 0 bases; junction bases outside the gene matches: 6. CDR3 sequence: CASSLELAGESTDTQYF. As DNA, the CDR3 is TGTGCCAGCAGCTTGGAGCTAGCGGGGGAGAGCACAGATACGCAGTATTTT.

This clonotype was detected a few times. The rearrangement joins TRBV4-1 to TRBJ1-1, with D unresolved. The V end was cut by 0 bases, the J end by 0 bases, with 8 bases between. Germline lookup yields CDR1 MGHRA and CDR2 YSYEKL. There are 15 residues in the CDR3. The CDR3 spells CASSQEAQMNTEAFF. In nucleotides, the CDR3 is TGCGCCAGCAGCCAAGAGGCGCAGATGAACACTGAAGCTTTCTTT.

This sequence joins TRBV9 and TRBJ1-6; 9 bases are a match to TRBD1. The CDR3 is 15 amino acids. J was trimmed by 8 bases and V by 4 bases; bases with no gene match: 7. The V gene's germline CDR1 is SGDLS and CDR2 YYNGEE. CDR3 region: CASSPGTGYDSPLHF. The CDR3 bases are TGTGCCAGCAGCCCCGGGACAGGGTATGATTCACCCCTCCACTTT.

There are many counts of this clonotype. The chain links TRBV11-2 to TRBJ2-5; 16 nucleotides line up with TRBD2. The ends lost 4 bases at V and 8 bases at J; junction bases unmatched: 7. The CDR3 is 16 amino acids. Germline V gives CDR1 SGHAT, CDR2 FQNNGV. CDR3 sequence: CASSYTGTSGRDTQYF. In DNA, the CDR3 is TGTGCCAGCAGCTACACCGGGACTAGCGGGAGGGACACCCAGTACTTC.

The rearrangement links TRBV12-3 or TRBV12-4 to TRBJ1-5; D gene ambiguous. The length of the CDR3 is 16 residues. Trimming removed 8 bases at V and 0 bases at J, with 17 bases between. The CDR3 DNA is TGTGCCAGCCGAAGAGGGCAGTTGTCTAGCAATCAGCCCCAGCATTTT. It yields the protein CASRRGQLSSNQPQHF.

In the case of this clonotype: Germline and junction disagree at one end, which may indicate a read error. The rearrangement joins TRBV6-5 to TRBJ1-2; D not certain. Germline-derived CDR1 and CDR2 are MNHEY and SVGAGI. This CDR3 contains 16 residues. The CDR3 nucleotides are TGTGCCAGCAGTTACTCGACGCGGCAGCTCTACTATGGCTACGCCTTC. Protein: CASSYSTRQLYYGYAF.

At least ten counts were recorded for this clonotype. This chain uses TRBV28 with TRBJ1-4; D remains unclear. The CDR3 covers 13 residues. With 6 bases removed from V and 5 bases from J, the gap between germline ends came to 10 bases. Germline V gene sequence: CDR1 MDHEN, CDR2 SYDVKM. The CDR3 spells CASSLISNEKLFF. The DNA for the CDR3 is TGTGCCAGCAGCTTGATCTCGAATGAAAAACTGTTTTTT.

This clonotype turned up a few times. This rearrangement joins TRBV29-1 to TRBJ2-7; 7 bases fit TRBD2. Germline values: CDR1 SQVTM, CDR2 ANQGSEA. The CDR3 totals 11 residues. V was clipped by 7 bases and J by 6 bases; unmatched bases: 6. The CDR3 sequence: CSGGRGPEQYF. CDR3 DNA: TGCAGCGGGGGGAGGGGCCCCGAGCAGTACTTC.